This TCR beta chain was found in a study of identical twins. Study-level findings and limits: High-abundance cord blood beta clonotypes had fewer insertions; memory repertoires showed none. One should note that invariant MAIT and iNKT cells could partly confound zero-insertion analyses.

Of note for this clonotype: The antigen remains unidentified.

From the 5' RACE reads, TCRdb called clonotypes with MiXCR, one entry per CDR3 protein. Seen here are about 730,000 distinct CDR3 sequences, 21% observed once, and the top ten hold 4% to 5.5%. The CDR3 sequence is 14 residues long. Germline CDR1 SGHTA, CDR2 FQGNSA. V was shortened by 2 bases and J by 1 base, with 8 bases between the two germline ends. The data also belong to a second study, concerning T cells expressing NK-cell markers. That paper notes: One of eight sequenced donors was HCMV-seronegative; the other seven were seropositive. Restriction of sorting to alpha-beta TCR T cells was accomplished in several experiments using an anti-gamma-delta TCR antibody.

The source of this sequence is a woman under 30 in good health. The V call is TRBV7-2, the J call TRBJ2-5; D unclear. Sequencing was carried out using PBMCs. The CDR3 loop is CASSLQRTQETQYF. The CDR3 nucleotides read TGTGCCAGCAGCTTACAAAGGACCCAAGAGACCCAGTACTTC.